This T cell receptor (beta chain) was identified in a study of blood T cell repertoires in COVID-19 (TCRdb year 2020). For the wider study: Samples from collaborators originated in the United States, Italy and Spain and spanned both the acute and convalescent phases of COVID-19. Where available, HLA class I and class II types were obtained from metadata supplied by the sample provider rather than from assay-based typing. The dataset comprised deeply sampled blood TCRbeta repertoires from subjects exposed to, actively infected with, or recovered from COVID-19. The repertoires were released in a freely available public database meant as a resource for research on the immune response to SARS-CoV-2. The samples were drawn from the first 160 participants of the ongoing ImmuneRACE study and from some 1,300 subjects provided by 6 global collaborators. The material from the prospective study consisted of cDNA or gDNA derived from T cells, B-cell-depleted T cells, or PBMCs. Sample metadata almost always included a de-identified subject ID, COVID-19 status, age in years and sex.

What the work shows at the level of the full study, not this receptor alone: Clinical and demographic metadata were provided uncurated, with the amount varying by source and participant.

Collaborating institutions collected whole blood in K2EDTA tubes following their own protocols. For TCRbeta analysis, collaborators shipped samples as frozen whole blood, isolated PBMCs, or DNA extracted from either of those sample types. On this clone: What antigen it recognizes has not been identified. No per-base quality is available; no much larger clone lies one base away.

The immunoSEQ Assay, a bias-controlled multiplex PCR, was used to amplify TCRbeta CDR3 regions from genomic DNA. Regarding the original processing steps: Nucleated cell counts per sample were estimated from amplification of reference gene primers within the assay. To quantify the absolute abundance of each unique TCRbeta CDR3 rearrangement, sequence reads were collapsed and filtered. For each sample, productive Simpson clonality was calculated as the square root of Simpson's diversity index across productive rearrangements. TCRdb stores this immuneACCESS table with in-frame sequences only. Part of the clones is absent; in the studies checked, under half of the shortfall reflects unresolved V genes, and no reason is known for the rest. V and J calls and clone size are copied from that table; D and trimming were computed from the DNA. Counted in this sample were about 140,000 clones; approximately 80% of them appeared once. The top ten clonotypes cover approximately 5% of the sample.

The CDR3 starts with the cysteine, ends with the phenylalanine, and has 15 residues. The read is trimmed to its CDR3 DNA, 45 bases read in frame from base 1. As encoded in the germline V gene, CDR1 is SGHTA while CDR2 is FQGNSA. V loses 4 bases, J loses 7 bases, and the germline ends lie 17 bases apart. This TCR was recovered from a woman in her fifties or sixties with acute or convalescent COVID-19. Material for sequencing was peripheral blood. The sequence is built from TRBV7-2 and TRBJ1-5, and TRBD1 may be the D gene, going by 5 matching bases. CDR3 loop: CASSWNQGLGQPQHF. The nucleotide sequence is given as TGTGCCAGCAGCTGGAACCAGGGCCTCGGGCAGCCCCAGCATTTT. Full variable domain (CDR3 extended with the reference TRBV7-2 and TRBJ1-5 proteins): GAGVSQSPSNKVTEKGKDVELRCDPISGHTALYWYRQSLGQGLEFLIYFQGNSAPDKSGLPSDRFSAERTGGSVSTLTIQRTQQEDSAVYLCASSWNQGLGQPQHFGDGTRLSIL.